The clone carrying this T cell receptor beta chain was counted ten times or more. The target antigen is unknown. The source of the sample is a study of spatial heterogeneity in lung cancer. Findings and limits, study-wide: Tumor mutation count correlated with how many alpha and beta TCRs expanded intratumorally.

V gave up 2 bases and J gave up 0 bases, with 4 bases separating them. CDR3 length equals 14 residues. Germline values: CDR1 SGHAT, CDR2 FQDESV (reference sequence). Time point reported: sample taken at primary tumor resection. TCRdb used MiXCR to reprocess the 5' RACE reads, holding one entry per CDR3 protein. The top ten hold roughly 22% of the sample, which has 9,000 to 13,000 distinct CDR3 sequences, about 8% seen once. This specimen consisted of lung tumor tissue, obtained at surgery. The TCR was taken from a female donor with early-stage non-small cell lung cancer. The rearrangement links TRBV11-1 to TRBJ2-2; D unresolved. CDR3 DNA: TGTGCCAGCAGCTTACGGGCGAACACCGGGGAGCTGTTTTTT. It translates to CASSLRANTGELFF.